This TCR beta chain was identified in a study of T cell responses to AZD1222 COVID-19 vaccine. Clones were sequenced by immunoSEQ multiplex PCR, and TCRdb holds only the in-frame ones, with some missing. The sample yields under 200,000 clones, almost 90% seen once. Germline values: CDR1 MNHEY, CDR2 SMNVEV (reference sequence). The CDR3 contains 16 residues. Trimming pared 4 bases from V and 4 bases from J, leaving 14 bases between. The sequence derives from an adult in good health. This chain joins TRBV27 and TRBJ2-6; D assignment may be TRBD1 or TRBD2 (5 bases each). Sequencing used peripheral blood, obtained on day 0 of AZD1222 vaccination. CDR3 amino acids: CASSSHAGAGANVLTF. CDR3 DNA: TGTGCCAGCAGTTCCCACGCCGGGGCCGGGGCCAACGTCCTGACTTTC. Full variable domain (remainder filled in from reference TRBV27 and TRBJ2-6): EAQVTQNPRYLITVTGKKLTVTCSQNMNHEYMSWYRQDPGLGLRQIYYSMNVEVTDKGDVPEGYKVSRKEKRNFPLILESPSPNQTSLYFCASSSHAGAGANVLTFGAGSRLTVL.